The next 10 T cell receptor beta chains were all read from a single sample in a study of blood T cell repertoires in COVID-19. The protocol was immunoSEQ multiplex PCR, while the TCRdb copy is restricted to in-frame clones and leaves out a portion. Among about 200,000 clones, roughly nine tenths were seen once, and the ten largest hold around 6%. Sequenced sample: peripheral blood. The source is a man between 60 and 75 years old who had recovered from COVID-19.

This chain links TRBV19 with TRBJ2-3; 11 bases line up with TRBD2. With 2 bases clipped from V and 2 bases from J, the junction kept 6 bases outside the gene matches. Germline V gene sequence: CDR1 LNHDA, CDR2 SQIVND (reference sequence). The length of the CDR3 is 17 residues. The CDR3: CASSISTSGAITDTQYF. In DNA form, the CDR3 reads TGTGCCAGTAGTATATCGACTAGCGGGGCGATCACAGATACGCAGTATTTT.

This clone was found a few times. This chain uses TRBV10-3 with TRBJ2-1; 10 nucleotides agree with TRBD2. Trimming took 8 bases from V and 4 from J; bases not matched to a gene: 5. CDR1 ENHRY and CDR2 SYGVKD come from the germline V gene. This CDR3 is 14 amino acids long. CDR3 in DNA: TGTGCCATCGGACTAGCGGAAGGTTACAATGAGCAGTTCTTC. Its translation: CAIGLAEGYNEQFF.

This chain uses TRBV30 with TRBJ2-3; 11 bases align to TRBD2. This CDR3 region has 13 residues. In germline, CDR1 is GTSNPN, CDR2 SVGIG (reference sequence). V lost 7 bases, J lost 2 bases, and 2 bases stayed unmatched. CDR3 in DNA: TGTGCCTCGACTAGCGGGGCCACAGATACGCAGTATTTT. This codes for CASTSGATDTQYF. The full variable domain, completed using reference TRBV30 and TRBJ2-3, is SQTIHQWPATLVQPVGSPLSLECTVEGTSNPNLYWYRQAAGRGLQLLFYSVGIGQISSEVPQNLSASRPQDRQFILSSKKLLLSDSGFYLCASTSGATDTQYFGPGTRLTVL.

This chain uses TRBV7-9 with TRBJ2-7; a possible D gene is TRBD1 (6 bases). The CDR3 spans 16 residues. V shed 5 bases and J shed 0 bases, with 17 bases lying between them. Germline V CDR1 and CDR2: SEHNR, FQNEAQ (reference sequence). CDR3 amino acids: CASSPRGTPSSYEQYF. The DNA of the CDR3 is TGTGCCAGCAGCCCACGTGGGACACCGAGCTCCTACGAGCAGTACTTC.

In nucleotides, the CDR3 is TGTGCCAGTAGTATATTTGCCCCGGGACAGGGGAACAGCAATCAGCCCCAGCATTTT. Translating gives CASSIFAPGQGNSNQPQHF. V and J are TRBV19 and TRBJ1-5, with 10 bases matching TRBD1. The CDR3 is 19 residues long. Germline values: CDR1 LNHDA, CDR2 SQIVND (reference sequence). V shed 2 bases and J 1 base; nucleotides not matched to a gene: 11. The full variable domain, with the rest looked up from reference TRBV19 and TRBJ1-5, is DGGITQSPKYLFRKEGQNVTLSCEQNLNHDAMYWYRQDPGQGLRLIYYSQIVNDFQKGDIAEGYSVSREKKESFPLTVTSAQKNPTAFYLCASSIFAPGQGNSNQPQHFGDGTRLSIL.

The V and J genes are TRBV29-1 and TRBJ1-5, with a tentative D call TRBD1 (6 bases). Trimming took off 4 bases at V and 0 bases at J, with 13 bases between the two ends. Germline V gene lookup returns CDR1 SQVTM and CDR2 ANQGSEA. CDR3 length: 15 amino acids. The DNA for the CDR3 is TGCAGCGTTGCCCCGGCGACAGGTAGCAATCAGCCCCAGCATTTT. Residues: CSVAPATGSNQPQHF.

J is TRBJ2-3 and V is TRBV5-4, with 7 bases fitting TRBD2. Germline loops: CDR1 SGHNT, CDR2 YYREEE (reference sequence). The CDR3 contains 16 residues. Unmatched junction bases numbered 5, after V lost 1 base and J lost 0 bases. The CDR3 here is CASSLKRDPSTDTQYF. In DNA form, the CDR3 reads TGTGCCAGCAGCTTGAAGCGGGATCCTAGCACAGATACGCAGTATTTT.

The CDR3 sequence: CASSFLGAGAGELFF. The CDR3 nucleotides are TGTGCCAGCAGCTTCCTGGGGGCCGGGGCCGGGGAGCTGTTTTTT. The chain links TRBV11-2 to TRBJ2-2, with a possible D match to TRBD1 (6 bases). CDR1 SGHAT and CDR2 FQNNGV come from the germline V gene. With 3 bases removed from V and 6 bases from J, the gap between germline ends came to 14 bases. The CDR3 consists of 15 residues.

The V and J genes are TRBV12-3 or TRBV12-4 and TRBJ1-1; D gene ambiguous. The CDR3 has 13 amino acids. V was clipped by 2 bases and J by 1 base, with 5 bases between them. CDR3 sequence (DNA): TGTGCCAGCAGTTTACAGGCGAACACTGAAGCTTTCTTT. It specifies CASSLQANTEAFF.

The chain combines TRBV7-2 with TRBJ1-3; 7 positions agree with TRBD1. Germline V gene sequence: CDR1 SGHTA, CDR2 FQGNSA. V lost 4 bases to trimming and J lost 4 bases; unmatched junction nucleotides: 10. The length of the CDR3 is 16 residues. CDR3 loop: CASSWNRGVGGNTIYF. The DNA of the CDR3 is TGTGCCAGCAGCTGGAACAGGGGAGTAGGAGGAAACACCATATATTTT.